The 22 T cell receptor beta chains below all came from one sample that was sequenced in a study of Tregs in tolerant kidney transplant recipients. Profiling relied on immunoSEQ multiplex PCR, and the TCRdb table lists in-frame clones only, not all of them. In total, the table holds nearly 15,000 clones. Recipients received nonmyeloablative bone marrow transplants from related graft donors, with transient mixed chimerism. The sequenced sample was CD4+ T cells from blood (PBMCs), obtained 12 months after the transplant. These receptors all stem from a human patient who received a combined kidney and bone marrow transplant. T cells may partly derive from the graft donor.

For this clone: The CDR3 end falls 3 residues outside the read, so it is completed with the germline J gene. The chain uses TRBV18 and TRBJ2-1; D gene ambiguous. The germline V and J ends were trimmed by 6 bases and 4 bases, with 10 bases remaining between them. From germline, CDR1 is KGHSH and CDR2 LQKENI. This CDR3 region has 13 residues. The covered CDR3 bases are TGTGCCAGCTCTCCCTTGCGATACAATGAG. This translates into CASSPLRYNE. The full CDR3 protein reads CASSPLRYNEQFF.

Concerning this clone: The read halts 3 residues ahead of the CDR3 end, with the missing end drawn from the germline J gene. The J gene is TRBJ2-1, the V gene TRBV6-1; possibly TRBD1 for D (5 bases). Trimming removed 3 bases at V and 9 bases at J, with 12 bases between. The V gene's germline CDR1 is MNHNS and CDR2 SASEGT. The length of the CDR3 is 13 residues. The covered CDR3 bases are TGTGCCAGCAGTGACCAGGGATACGGTGAG. Amino acids: CASSDQGYGE. The CDR3 as a whole reads CASSDQGYGEQFF.

Its frequency marks this clone as medium-sized. Read coverage stops 3 residues before the CDR3 terminus; the germline J gene supplies the remainder. This sequence joins TRBV20-1 and TRBJ2-2; D perhaps matches TRBD2 (6 bases). Germline-derived CDR1 and CDR2 are DFQATT and SNEGSKA (reference sequence). Trimming shortened V by 4 bases and J by 5 bases, and 11 bases separated the two germline ends. This CDR3 is 13 amino acids long. This chain's CDR3 is CSAIRGETGELFF. The part of the CDR3 DNA that was read is TGCAGTGCTATACGCGGGGAAACCGGGGAG.

Comments on this clone: The CDR3 end falls 3 residues outside the read, so it is completed with the germline J gene. The chain has TRBV19 and TRBJ2-3; 8 positions agree with TRBD2. Germline CDR1 is LNHDA and CDR2 is SQIVND (reference sequence). Trimming at V came to 7 bases and at J to 4 bases, leaving 13 bases not matched to a gene. CDR3 length: 16 residues. The CDR3 DNA, read in part, is TGTGCCAGTATTGACCATGGGGCAGCGGGAGCAGATACG. Its protein is CASIDHGAAGADT. The full CDR3 protein reads CASIDHGAAGADTQYF.

For this clone: The read comes to an end 3 residues before the CDR3 does, leaving the germline J gene to fill in the end. J is TRBJ2-4 and V is TRBV5-1; D possibly uses TRBD1 or TRBD2 (6 bases each). The ends were cut back, 3 bases at V and 7 bases at J, with 20 bases in the middle. CDR1 is SGHRS and CDR2 is YFSETQ in the germline V gene. This CDR3 has 16 amino acids. The CDR3 sequence: CASSWGPGQGRNIQYF. The sequenced part of the CDR3 DNA is TGCGCCAGCAGCTGGGGGCCGGGACAAGGGAGGAACATT.

About this clone: The read halts 3 residues ahead of the CDR3 end, with the missing end drawn from the germline J gene. J is TRBJ2-1 and V is TRBV2; D perhaps matches TRBD2 (6 bases). Germline-derived CDR1 and CDR2 are SNHLY and FYNNEI. V was shortened by 8 bases and J by 2 bases, with 13 bases between the two germline ends. The CDR3 has 14 residues. The CDR3 protein is CASRSGATYNEQFF. The sequenced CDR3 bases are TGTGCCAGCCGTAGCGGAGCAACCTACAATGAG. Drawing the rest from reference TRBV2 and TRBJ2-1, the complete variable domain is EPEVTQTPSHQVTQMGQEVILRCVPISNHLYFYWYRQILGQKVEFLVSFYNNEISEKSEIFDDQFSVERPDGSNFTLKIRSTKLEDSAMYFCASRSGATYNEQFFGPGTRLTVL.

Frequency places this clone as medium-sized (0.01 to 0.1%). The read stops 3 residues short of the end of the CDR3; the missing end is completed from the germline J gene. The chain joins TRBV5-1 to TRBJ2-2, with 7 bases that match TRBD1. Germline assignment: CDR1 SGHRS and CDR2 YFSETQ. CDR3 length: 14 residues. The V gene end was trimmed by 7 bases and the J gene end by 2 bases; junction bases not matched to a gene: 5. The sequenced part of the CDR3 DNA is TGCGCCAGCGTCGGGACAGTAAACACCGGGGAG. This codes for CASVGTVNTGE. The entire CDR3 protein is CASVGTVNTGELFF.

Comments on this clone: Sequencing ends 3 residues short of the CDR3 end; the germline J gene provides the rest. The chain recombines TRBV7-3 with TRBJ2-2; 8 nucleotides align to TRBD2. The CDR3 loop spans 16 amino acids. The germline V gene encodes CDR1 SGHTA and CDR2 FQGTGA. The V and J ends lost 3 bases and 4 bases, in that order; junction bases with no gene match: 7. CDR3 region: CASSLYPGLGTGELFF. The sequenced CDR3 bases are TGTGCCAGCAGCTTGTACCCGGGACTAGGCACCGGGGAG.

Comments on this clone: Read sequence stops 3 residues before the CDR3 end, and the germline J gene provides the missing end. This chain joins TRBV9 and TRBJ1-4; 7 bases are shared with TRBD1. Germline CDR1 and CDR2: SGDLS and YYNGEE. The CDR3 runs to 15 residues. V lost 5 bases, J lost 3 bases, and 7 bases stayed unmatched. CDR3 bases read: TGTGCCAGCAGTCCCCACAGGGGATCTAATGAAAAA. Protein product: CASSPHRGSNEK. The full CDR3 is CASSPHRGSNEKLFF.

On this clone: The CDR3 is cut off 3 residues early in the read; its end comes from the germline J gene. The gene calls are TRBV12-5 and TRBJ2-1, with D uncertain. The CDR3 extends over 12 amino acids. The V end lost 2 bases, the J end lost 9 bases, and 8 bases lay between the germline ends. Germline CDR1 is LGHNT and CDR2 is FRNRAP. CDR3: CASGLSPGEQFF. The CDR3 DNA, read in part, is TGTGCTAGTGGTTTGTCCCCCGGTGAG.

Comments on this clone: The read terminates 3 residues ahead of where the CDR3 ends, so the germline J gene completes it. V is TRBV30 and J is TRBJ1-5; D is uncertain. CDR1 is GTSNPN, CDR2 SVGIG, per germline (reference sequence). V lost 0 bases and J lost 5, with 8 bases in between. The CDR3 sequence is 13 residues long. CDR3 loop: CAWSVQEDQPQHF. Incomplete CDR3 DNA: TGTGCCTGGAGTGTCCAGGAAGATCAGCCC.

As for this clone: The read comes to an end 3 residues before the CDR3 does, leaving the germline J gene to fill in the end. The rearrangement links TRBV12-3 or TRBV12-4 to TRBJ1-1; D ambiguous. Trimming shortened V by 1 base and J by 3 bases, and 6 bases separated the two germline ends. The CDR3 covers 13 residues. CDR3 region: CASSLVRDTEAFF. The covered CDR3 bases are TGTGCCAGCAGTTTAGTTAGAGACACTGAA.

Partial CDR3 DNA: TGTGCCAGCAGTGGAACCCCAGGGGGTTACGAAGAGACC. Its translation is CASSGTPGGYEET. The full CDR3 reads CASSGTPGGYEETQYF. V usage is TRBV2 and J usage is TRBJ2-5, with TRBD1 identical over 7 bases. Sequencing ends 3 residues short of the CDR3 end; the germline J gene provides the rest. The CDR3 is 16 residues long. J gave up 3 bases and V 4 bases, and 11 bases lay outside the gene matches. CDR1 is SNHLY and CDR2 is FYNNEI in the germline V gene.

Regarding this clone: The CDR3 goes on 3 residues after the read ends, and that part is filled in from the germline J gene. V gene TRBV7-9 combines with J gene TRBJ2-1, with 7 bases lining up with TRBD1. V was clipped by 4 bases and J by 2 bases; unmatched bases: 5. The CDR3 has 15 amino acids. The germline V gene has CDR1 SEHNR and CDR2 FQNEAQ (reference sequence). The CDR3 is CASSSFGQAYNEQFF. The part of the CDR3 DNA that was read is TGTGCCAGCAGCTCCTTCGGACAGGCCTACAATGAG.

With regard to this clone: The read terminates 3 residues before the CDR3 end, so the remaining end is supplied by the germline J gene. V gene TRBV2 combines with J gene TRBJ1-5; 8 bases match TRBD1. Germline loops: CDR1 SNHLY, CDR2 FYNNEI. The junction had 10 bases not matched to a gene; V was cut back by 6 bases and J by 3 bases. CDR3 length: 16 residues. The CDR3 here is CASRDPLQGDNQPQHF. CDR3 bases read: TGTGCCAGCAGAGACCCCTTACAGGGGGACAATCAGCCC.

With regard to this clone: The CDR3 end lies 3 residues beyond the end of the read and is filled in from the germline J gene. The chain couples TRBV11-2 to TRBJ2-3, with a possible D match to TRBD2 (5 bases). CDR3 length: 12 residues. Germline lookup yields CDR1 SGHAT and CDR2 FQNNGV. CDR3 loop: CASSFNGETQYF. Incomplete CDR3 DNA: TGTGCCAGCAGCTTTAACGGGGAGACG. The full variable domain, completed using reference TRBV11-2 and TRBJ2-3, is EAGVAQSPRYKIIEKRQSVAFWCNPISGHATLYWYQQILGQGPKLLIQFQNNGVVDDSQLPKDRFSAERLKGVDSTLKIQPAKLEDSAVYLCASSFNGETQYFGPGTRLTVL.

The covered CDR3 bases are TGTGCCAGCAGCTTCTCGCGGGCTTTCACCGGGGAG. This gives the protein CASSFSRAFTGE. The full CDR3 sequence reads CASSFSRAFTGELFF. J is TRBJ2-2 and V is TRBV5-4; TRBD2 might be the D (5 bases). The read finishes 3 residues shy of the CDR3 end, and the germline J gene is used to complete it. CDR1 and CDR2 (germline): SGHNT, YYREEE (reference sequence). The V end lost 2 bases, the J end lost 4 bases, and 12 bases lay between the germline ends. This CDR3 region has 15 residues.

To note about this clone: The read finishes 3 residues shy of the CDR3 end, and the germline J gene is used to complete it. The chain carries TRBV18 and TRBJ1-1; 11 bases match TRBD1. Unmatched junction bases numbered 2, after V lost 5 bases and J lost 3 bases. Germline V gene sequence: CDR1 KGHSH, CDR2 LQKENI. The CDR3 has 14 amino acids. CDR3 protein: CASSGQGADTEAFF. Partial CDR3 DNA: TGTGCCAGCTCAGGACAGGGGGCCGACACTGAA.

A note on this clone: The CDR3 is cut off 3 residues early in the read; its end comes from the germline J gene. This chain joins TRBV7-7 and TRBJ2-5; 10 bases agree with TRBD2. The CDR3 sequence is 16 residues long. V gave up 1 base and J gave up 5 bases; unmatched junction bases: 7. Germline V lookup: CDR1 SSHAT, CDR2 FNYEAQ (reference sequence). The CDR3 sequence: CASSLGLAGVEETQYF. CDR3 bases read: TGTGCCAGCAGCTTAGGGCTAGCGGGAGTGGAGGAGACC. Supplemented by reference TRBV7-7 and TRBJ2-5, the full variable domain reads GAGVSQSPRYKVTKRGQDVTLRCDPISSHATLYWYQQALGQGPEFLTYFNYEAQPDKSGLPSDRFSAERPEGSISTLTIQRTEQRDSAMYRCASSLGLAGVEETQYFGPGTRLLVL.

Turning to this clone: The read falls 3 residues short of the CDR3 end, and the missing part is taken from the germline J gene. The chain uses TRBV7-2 and TRBJ2-1; no firm D call. This CDR3 spans 13 amino acids. V lost 1 base and J lost 2, with 3 bases in between. The germline CDR1 and CDR2 sequences are SGHTA and FQGNSA. The CDR3 loop reads CASSLGAYNEQFF. CDR3 DNA (partial): TGTGCCAGCAGCTTAGGCGCCTACAATGAG.

Partial CDR3 DNA: TGCGCCAGCAGCTTGTCTAGCCCAGCCGCCTACGAG. Amino acid sequence: CASSLSSPAAYE. The full CDR3 reads CASSLSSPAAYEQYF. V is TRBV5-1 and J is TRBJ2-7; D is perhaps TRBD2 (5 bases). The CDR3 goes on 3 residues after the read ends, and that part is filled in from the germline J gene. Germline V gives CDR1 SGHRS, CDR2 YFSETQ. V lost 1 base to trimming and J lost 2 bases, with 13 bases between them. The CDR3 is 15 amino acids.

As regards this clone: The sequence runs out 3 residues before the end of the CDR3; the remainder is reconstructed from the germline J gene. The genes are TRBV30 and TRBJ2-1, with TRBD1 identical over 8 bases. This CDR3 is 12 amino acids long. Germline V gives CDR1 GTSNPN, CDR2 SVGIG (reference sequence). The V gene end was trimmed by 2 bases and the J gene end by 9 bases; junction bases not matched to a gene: 3. The covered CDR3 bases are TGTGCCTGGAGTCTCACAGGGGGTGAG. Protein sequence: CAWSLTGGE. The CDR3 in full is CAWSLTGGEQFF.